This TCR beta chain comes out of a study of T cell responses to AZD1222 COVID-19 vaccine. Study-level results: Two doses of AZD1222 preceded a rise in Spike-specific TCR breadth and depth.

TCRdb's copy holds only in-frame clones and misses some; the assay was immunoSEQ multiplex PCR. The sample has some 140,000 clones, approximately 90% seen once. This clone has just a few counts. The target antigen is unknown. The CDR3 contains 13 residues. V shed 2 bases and J shed 2 bases, with 7 bases lying between them. Per the germline V gene, CDR1 is MNHEY and CDR2 is SMNVEV (reference sequence). The chain has TRBV27 and TRBJ2-7; D not certain. Sequences were derived from peripheral blood, sampled on day 0 of AZD1222 vaccination. The receptor was derived from an adult in good health. CDR3 sequence reads: CASSLQRAYEQYF. The CDR3 region has the DNA TGTGCCAGCAGTTTACAGAGAGCCTACGAGCAGTACTTC.